This record looks at one TCR beta chain sequence and its context. Its antigen is unknown. The CDR3 contains 13 residues. CDR1 is MNHEY, CDR2 SMNVEV, per germline (reference sequence). J lost 6 bases, V lost 6 bases, and 5 bases had no gene match. This sample stems from a study of cytomegalovirus exposure and HLA in healthy donors. Findings of the study overall: According to reports, the classifier identified cytomegalovirus status with high specificity and sensitivity.

PCR involved 60 Vbeta and 13 Jbeta primers. The table came from immunoSEQ multiplex PCR; TCRdb's copy has only in-frame clones and leaves some out. The table includes 80,000 to 100,000 clones, about two thirds detected once. The rearrangement joins TRBV27 to TRBJ2-7; 10 bases align to TRBD2. The sample was PBMCs. The sequence derives from a female donor in good health and CMV-seronegative. In DNA, the CDR3 is TGTGCCAGCAGGCTAGCGGGAGATCTCGAGCAGTACTTC. It translates to CASRLAGDLEQYF.